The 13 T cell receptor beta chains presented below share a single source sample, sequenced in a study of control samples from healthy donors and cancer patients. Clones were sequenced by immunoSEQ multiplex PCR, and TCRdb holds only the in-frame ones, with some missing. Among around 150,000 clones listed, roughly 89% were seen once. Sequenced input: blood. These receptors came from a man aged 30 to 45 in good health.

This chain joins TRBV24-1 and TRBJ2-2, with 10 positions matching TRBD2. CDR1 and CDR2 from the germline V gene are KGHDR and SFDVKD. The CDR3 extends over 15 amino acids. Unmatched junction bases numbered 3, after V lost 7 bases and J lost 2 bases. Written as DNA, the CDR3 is TGTGCCACCAGCCGGACTAGCGGAAACACCGGGGAGCTGTTTTTT. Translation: CATSRTSGNTGELFF.

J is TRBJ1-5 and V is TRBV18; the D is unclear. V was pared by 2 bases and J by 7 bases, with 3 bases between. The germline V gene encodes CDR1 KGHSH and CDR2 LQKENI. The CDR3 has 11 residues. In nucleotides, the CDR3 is TGTGCCAGCTCACCATGGCAGCCCCAGCATTTT. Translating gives CASSPWQPQHF.

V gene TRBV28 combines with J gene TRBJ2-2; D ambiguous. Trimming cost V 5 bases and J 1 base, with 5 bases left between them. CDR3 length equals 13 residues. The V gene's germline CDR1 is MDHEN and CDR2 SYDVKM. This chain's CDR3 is CASSPVNTGELFF. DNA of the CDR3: TGTGCCAGCAGTCCGGTGAACACCGGGGAGCTGTTTTTT.

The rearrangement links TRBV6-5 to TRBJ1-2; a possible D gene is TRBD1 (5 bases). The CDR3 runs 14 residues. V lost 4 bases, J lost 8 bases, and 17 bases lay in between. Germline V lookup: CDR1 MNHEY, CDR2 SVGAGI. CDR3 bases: TGTGCCAGCAGTTTCCAGGGCCTTTTTGACGGCTACACCTTC. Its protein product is CASSFQGLFDGYTF.

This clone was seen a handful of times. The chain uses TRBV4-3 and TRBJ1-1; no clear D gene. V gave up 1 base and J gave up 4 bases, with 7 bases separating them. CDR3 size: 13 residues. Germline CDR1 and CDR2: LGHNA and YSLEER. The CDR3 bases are TGCGCCAGCAGCCAAGGGAGAACCACTGAAGCTTTCTTT. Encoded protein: CASSQGRTTEAFF.

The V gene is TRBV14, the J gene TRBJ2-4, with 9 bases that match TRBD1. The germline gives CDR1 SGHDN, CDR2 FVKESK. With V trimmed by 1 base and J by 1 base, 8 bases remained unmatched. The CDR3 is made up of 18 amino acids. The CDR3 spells CASSQGPQGATAKNIQYF. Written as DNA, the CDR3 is TGTGCCAGCAGCCAAGGCCCACAGGGGGCGACGGCCAAAAACATTCAGTACTTC.

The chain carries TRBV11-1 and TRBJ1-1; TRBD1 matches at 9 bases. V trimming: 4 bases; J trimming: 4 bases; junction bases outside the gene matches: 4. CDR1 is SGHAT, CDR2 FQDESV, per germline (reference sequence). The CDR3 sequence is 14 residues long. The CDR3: CASSSWTGATEAFF. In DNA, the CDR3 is TGTGCCAGCAGCTCTTGGACAGGGGCCACTGAAGCTTTCTTT.

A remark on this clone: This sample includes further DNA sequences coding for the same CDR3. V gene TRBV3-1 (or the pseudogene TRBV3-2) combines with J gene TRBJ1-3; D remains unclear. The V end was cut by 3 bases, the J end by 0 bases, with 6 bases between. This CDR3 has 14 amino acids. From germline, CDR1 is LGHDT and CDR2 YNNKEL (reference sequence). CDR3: CASSQGSSGNTIYF. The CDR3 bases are TGTGCCAGCAGCCAGGGCAGCTCTGGAAACACCATATATTTT.

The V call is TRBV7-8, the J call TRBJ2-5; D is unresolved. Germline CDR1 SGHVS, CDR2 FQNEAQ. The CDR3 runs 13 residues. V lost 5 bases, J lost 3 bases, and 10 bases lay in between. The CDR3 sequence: CASSPGPKETQYF. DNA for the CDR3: TGTGCCAGCAGCCCTGGACCTAAAGAGACCCAGTACTTC.

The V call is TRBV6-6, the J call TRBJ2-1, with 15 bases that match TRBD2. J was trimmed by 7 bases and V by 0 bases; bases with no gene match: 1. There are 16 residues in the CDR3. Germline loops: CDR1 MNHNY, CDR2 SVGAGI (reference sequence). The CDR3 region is CASSYSGTSGRNEQFF. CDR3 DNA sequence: TGTGCCAGCAGTTACTCGGGGACTAGCGGGAGGAATGAGCAGTTCTTC.

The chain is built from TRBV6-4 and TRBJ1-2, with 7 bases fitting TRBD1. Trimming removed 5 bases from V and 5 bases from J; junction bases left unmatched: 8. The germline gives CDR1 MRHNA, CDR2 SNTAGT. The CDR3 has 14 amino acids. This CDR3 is CASSTGEGSYGYTF. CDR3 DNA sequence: TGTGCCAGCAGTACAGGGGAAGGATCATATGGCTACACCTTC.

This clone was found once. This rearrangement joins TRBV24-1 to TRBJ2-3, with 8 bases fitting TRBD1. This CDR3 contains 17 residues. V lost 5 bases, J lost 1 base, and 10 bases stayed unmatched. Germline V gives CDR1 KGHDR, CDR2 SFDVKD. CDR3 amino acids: CATSVPSGQEGTDTQYF. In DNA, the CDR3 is TGTGCCACCAGTGTCCCCTCGGGACAGGAGGGCACAGATACGCAGTATTTT.

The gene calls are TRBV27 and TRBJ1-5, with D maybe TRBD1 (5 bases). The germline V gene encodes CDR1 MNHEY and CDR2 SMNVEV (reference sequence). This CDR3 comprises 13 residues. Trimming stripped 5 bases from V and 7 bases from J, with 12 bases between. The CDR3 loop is CASSPRGDQPQHF. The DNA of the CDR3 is TGTGCCAGCAGTCCCAGAGGGGACCAGCCCCAGCATTTT.